The rows below give T cell receptor beta chains drawn from one sample of a study of cytomegalovirus exposure and HLA in healthy donors. Sequenced by immunoSEQ multiplex PCR; TCRdb stores in-frame clones only, minus some. The sample shows around 130,000 clones, approximately 87% of them seen only once. Sequences were obtained from PBMCs. These receptors came from a woman aged 25-40 years in good health and CMV-seronegative. Both conserved end residues are part of each CDR3. D genes are given only for firm matches.

j_gene,d_gene,v_gene,CDR3nt,CDR3aa
TRBJ1-6,-,TRBV30,TGTGCCTGGGCCCCCCTGGAGGGGCTCCTAAATTCACCCCTCCACTTT,CAWAPLEGLLNSPLHF
TRBJ2-5,TRBD2,TRBV7-8,TGTGCCAGCAGCTTAGGCGGGGCGGGGGGCCTCTCCCAAGAGACCCAGTACTTC,CASSLGGAGGLSQETQYF
TRBJ2-7,TRBD2,TRBV19,TGTGCCAGTAGTATACGCGCGCGGGGGGCCATCTACGAGCAGTACTTC,CASSIRARGAIYEQYF
TRBJ2-3,-,TRBV11-2,TGTGCCAGCAGCTTAGATCGGAACAGCCGAAGCACAGATACGCAGTATTTT,CASSLDRNSRSTDTQYF
TRBJ2-7,-,TRBV19,TGTGCCAGTAGTAACCCGACACGACGCTACGAGCAGTACTTC,CASSNPTRRYEQYF
TRBJ1-4,-,TRBV19,TGTGCCAGTAGTATGGGGGCTAGTGAAAAACTGTTTTTT,CASSMGASEKLFF
TRBJ2-7,TRBD1,TRBV30,TGTGCCTGCTCCTCCGGGACAGGGACCTACGAGCAGTACTTC,CACSSGTGTYEQYF
TRBJ2-1,-,TRBV7-8,TGTGCCAGCAGCCGTTCCCCGGGTGGTGAGCAGTTCTTC,CASSRSPGGEQFF
TRBJ2-3,-,TRBV7-8,TGTGCCAGCAGCTCAAACACAGATACGCAGTATTTT,CASSSNTDTQYF
TRBJ2-7,-,TRBV10-3,TGTGCCATCAGCCTGACGGAGGCGGGAGAGCAGTACTTC,CAISLTEAGEQYF
TRBJ1-1,-,TRBV11-1,TGTGCCAGCACCAAGGAGGGGCCCACTGAAGCTTTCTTT,CASTKEGPTEAFF
TRBJ2-7,-,TRBV9,TGTGCCAGCAGCGTAGGGGGCGGGGGCCCCTACGAGCAGTACTTC,CASSVGGGGPYEQYF
TRBJ2-7,TRBD2,TRBV7-2,TGTGCCAGCAGCTTAGGGTTGCCTAGCGGGGGCGAGCAGTACTTC,CASSLGLPSGGEQYF
TRBJ1-2,TRBD1,TRBV23-1,TGCGCCAGCAATGGGACAGGGGATACTTATGGCTACACCTTC,CASNGTGDTYGYTF
TRBJ2-7,TRBD2,TRBV15,TGTGCCACCAGCAGAGATAGCGGGGGGTCCTACGAGCAGTACTTC,CATSRDSGGSYEQYF
TRBJ2-3,-,TRBV5-1,TGCGCCAGCAGCTTGGAGCCGAGGGATACGCAGTATTTT,CASSLEPRDTQYF
TRBJ2-1,TRBD2,TRBV10-3,TGTGCCATCAGTCCAATTAGCGGGGGGTCCTACAATGAGCAGTTCTTC,CAISPISGGSYNEQFF